These T cell receptor beta chains were read from a single sample in a study of CXCR3-negative and CXCR3-positive naive CD8 T cells. TCRdb reprocessed the 5' RACE reads; each CDR3 protein has one entry and no DNA is given. The table lists some 150,000 distinct CDR3 sequences. Sequencing was performed on naive CXCR3+ CD8+ T cells from blood. These receptors were collected from a human donor in good health. Some clones in this sample may be carry-over from other donors' samples. Both conserved end residues are part of each CDR3.

CDR3 protein	J gene	V gene
CASGRQGRSSGEYEQYF	TRBJ2-7	TRBV23-1
CSAAPVVAETQYF	TRBJ2-5	TRBV20-1
CASSPLGELFF	TRBJ2-2	TRBV2
CAYKSRAGETQYF	TRBJ2-5	TRBV28
CASSDSNRVNYGYTF	TRBJ1-2	TRBV6-4
CSVRLGEYEQYF	TRBJ2-7	TRBV29-1
CSFNLRGLRAEAFF	TRBJ1-1	TRBV20-1
CASSFSSPNTEAFF	TRBJ1-1	TRBV27
CASSLAGSRGFTEAFF	TRBJ1-1	TRBV7-9
CASSLDRGFTEAFF	TRBJ1-1	TRBV5-1
CASSWGQGDQPQHF	TRBJ1-5	TRBV6-2/TRBV6-3
CASSSLLGGPYNEQFF	TRBJ2-1	TRBV7-2
CSVAETGPGSPLHF	TRBJ1-6	TRBV29-1
CSARLAGSSYNEQFF	TRBJ2-1	TRBV20-1
CASLSAWEVANYGYTF	TRBJ1-2	TRBV6-6
CALDRAGLNTEAFF	TRBJ1-1	TRBV30
CASSLRLAGTLEQFF	TRBJ2-1	TRBV7-6
CASSYPGEQFF	TRBJ2-1	TRBV6-2/TRBV6-3